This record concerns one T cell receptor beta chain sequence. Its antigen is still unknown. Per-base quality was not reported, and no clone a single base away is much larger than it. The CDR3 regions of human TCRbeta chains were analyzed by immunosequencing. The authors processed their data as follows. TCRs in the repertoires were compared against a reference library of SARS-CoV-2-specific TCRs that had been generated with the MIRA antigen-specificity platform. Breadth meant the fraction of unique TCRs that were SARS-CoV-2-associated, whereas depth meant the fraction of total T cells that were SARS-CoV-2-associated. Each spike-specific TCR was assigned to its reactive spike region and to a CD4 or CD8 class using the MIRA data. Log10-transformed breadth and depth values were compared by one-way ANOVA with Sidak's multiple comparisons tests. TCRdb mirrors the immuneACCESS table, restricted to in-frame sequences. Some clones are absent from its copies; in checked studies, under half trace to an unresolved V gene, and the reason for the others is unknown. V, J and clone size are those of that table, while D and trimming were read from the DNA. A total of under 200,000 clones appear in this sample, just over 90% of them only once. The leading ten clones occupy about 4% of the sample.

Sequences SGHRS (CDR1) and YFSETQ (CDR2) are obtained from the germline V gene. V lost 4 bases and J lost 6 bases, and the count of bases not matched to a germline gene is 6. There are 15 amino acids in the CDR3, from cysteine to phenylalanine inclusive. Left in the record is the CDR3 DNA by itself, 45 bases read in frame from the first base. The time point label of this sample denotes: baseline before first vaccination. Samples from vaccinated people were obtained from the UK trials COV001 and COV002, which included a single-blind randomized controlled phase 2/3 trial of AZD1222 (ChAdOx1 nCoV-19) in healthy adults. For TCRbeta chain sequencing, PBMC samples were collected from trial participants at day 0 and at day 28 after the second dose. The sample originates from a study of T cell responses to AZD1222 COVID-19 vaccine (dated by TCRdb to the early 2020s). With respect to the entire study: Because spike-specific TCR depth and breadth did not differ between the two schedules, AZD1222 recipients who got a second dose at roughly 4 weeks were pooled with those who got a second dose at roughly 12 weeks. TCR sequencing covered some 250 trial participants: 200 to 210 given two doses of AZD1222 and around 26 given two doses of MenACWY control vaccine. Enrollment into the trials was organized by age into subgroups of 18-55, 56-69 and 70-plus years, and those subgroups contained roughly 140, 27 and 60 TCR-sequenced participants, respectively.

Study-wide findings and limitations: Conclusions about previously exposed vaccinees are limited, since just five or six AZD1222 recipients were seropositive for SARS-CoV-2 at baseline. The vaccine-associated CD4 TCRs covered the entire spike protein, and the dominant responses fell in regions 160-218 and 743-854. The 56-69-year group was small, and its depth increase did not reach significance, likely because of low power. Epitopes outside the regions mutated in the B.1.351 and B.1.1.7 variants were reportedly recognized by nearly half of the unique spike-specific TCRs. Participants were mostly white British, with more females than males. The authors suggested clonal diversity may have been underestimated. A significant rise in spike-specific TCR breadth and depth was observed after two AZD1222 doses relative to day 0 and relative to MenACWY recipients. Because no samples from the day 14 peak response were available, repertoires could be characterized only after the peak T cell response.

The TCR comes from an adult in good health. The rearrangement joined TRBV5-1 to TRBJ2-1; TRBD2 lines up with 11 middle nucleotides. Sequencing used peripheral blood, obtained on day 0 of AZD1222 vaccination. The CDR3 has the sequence CASSRGLAVGNEQFF. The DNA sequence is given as TGCGCCAGCAGCAGGGGACTAGCGGTCGGCAATGAGCAGTTCTTC.